These T cell receptor beta chains were read from a single sample in a study of OX40 agonist ivuxolimab in advanced cancers. Profiled with immunoSEQ multiplex PCR; TCRdb holds only in-frame clones, not every one. The sample has tens of thousands of clones; 65% to 90% are singletons. Sequencing used CD4+ or CD8+ T cells sorted from blood, obtained in a trial of the OX40 agonist ivuxolimab. Source of these receptors: an adult with an advanced solid tumor such as melanoma, head and neck, liver or kidney cancer. Both conserved end residues are part of each CDR3. D genes are given only for firm matches. Clone size appears in some rows only: once, few, many, or a class for an expanded clone.

d_gene: TRBD2; v_gene: TRBV7-9; abundance: -; j_gene: TRBJ2-3; CDR3nt: TGTGCCAGCAGCTTAGCTAGCGGGGGGTCAGATACGCAGTATTTT; CDR3aa: CASSLASGGSDTQYF
d_gene: -; v_gene: TRBV28; abundance: -; j_gene: TRBJ1-1; CDR3nt: TGTGCCAGCAGCAGGCTCCCCTGGGACACTGAAGCTTTCTTT; CDR3aa: CASSRLPWDTEAFF
d_gene: -; v_gene: TRBV5-1; abundance: -; j_gene: TRBJ1-1; CDR3nt: TGCGCCAGCAGCTTCTCTCAGAACACTGAAGCTTTCTTT; CDR3aa: CASSFSQNTEAFF
d_gene: TRBD1; v_gene: TRBV4-1; abundance: -; j_gene: TRBJ1-5; CDR3nt: TGCGCCAGCAGCCAACTGGGACAGGCCAATCAGCCCCAGCATTTT; CDR3aa: CASSQLGQANQPQHF
d_gene: TRBD1; v_gene: TRBV2; abundance: -; j_gene: TRBJ1-3; CDR3nt: TGTGCCAGCAGTGGGACAGGGGTTCCTGGAAACACCATATATTTT; CDR3aa: CASSGTGVPGNTIYF
d_gene: -; v_gene: TRBV18; abundance: -; j_gene: TRBJ2-5; CDR3nt: TGTGCCAGCTCACTGGGGGCAGAACAAGAGACCCAGTACTTC; CDR3aa: CASSLGAEQETQYF
d_gene: -; v_gene: TRBV7-9; abundance: -; j_gene: TRBJ1-1; CDR3nt: TGTGCCAGCAGCTTCGGGGTTGAAGCTTTCTTT; CDR3aa: CASSFGVEAFF
d_gene: -; v_gene: TRBV5-4; abundance: -; j_gene: TRBJ2-5; CDR3nt: TGTGCCAGCAGCTTCCCAACCGGACAGCGCCAAGAGACCCAGTACTTC; CDR3aa: CASSFPTGQRQETQYF
d_gene: TRBD1; v_gene: TRBV20-1; abundance: -; j_gene: TRBJ2-5; CDR3nt: TGCAGTGCTAGGACAGGGTCGGGCCAGTACTTC; CDR3aa: CSARTGSGQYF
d_gene: -; v_gene: TRBV4-3; abundance: -; j_gene: TRBJ2-7; CDR3nt: TGCGCCAGCAGCCAAGAATGGGTCCCCCTGGGGGACCGCTACCACGAGCAGTACTTC; CDR3aa: CASSQEWVPLGDRYHEQYF
d_gene: TRBD1; v_gene: TRBV6-5; abundance: -; j_gene: TRBJ2-5; CDR3nt: TGTGCCAGCAGAAGGGACAGGGGTCAGACCCAGTACTTC; CDR3aa: CASRRDRGQTQYF
d_gene: TRBD1; v_gene: TRBV27; abundance: -; j_gene: TRBJ2-4; CDR3nt: TGTGCCAGCAGTTCCCAGGGGACAGGGGGCGCGAACATTCAGTACTTC; CDR3aa: CASSSQGTGGANIQYF
d_gene: -; v_gene: TRBV6-1; abundance: once; j_gene: TRBJ1-5; CDR3nt: TGTGCCAGCAGTGAATTTTCAGGGCTGGTTGATCAGCCCCAGCATTTT; CDR3aa: CASSEFSGLVDQPQHF
d_gene: TRBD2; v_gene: TRBV7-7; abundance: -; j_gene: TRBJ2-5; CDR3nt: TGTGCCAGCAGCTTAGCGAGGACTAGCGGGGCTGCGGGAGAGACCCAGTACTTC; CDR3aa: CASSLARTSGAAGETQYF
d_gene: TRBD1; v_gene: TRBV5-1; abundance: -; j_gene: TRBJ2-5; CDR3nt: TGCGCCAGCAGCTTGGATTCACAGGGGGCTGGGGAGACCCAGTACTTC; CDR3aa: CASSLDSQGAGETQYF
d_gene: -; v_gene: TRBV7-2; abundance: -; j_gene: TRBJ2-7; CDR3nt: TGTGCCAGCAGCCACCTTCCCCTCTACGAGCAGTACTTC; CDR3aa: CASSHLPLYEQYF
d_gene: -; v_gene: TRBV4-1; abundance: -; j_gene: TRBJ2-3; CDR3nt: TGCGCCAGCAGCCAAGCCGGCACAGATACGCAGTATTTT; CDR3aa: CASSQAGTDTQYF
d_gene: TRBD1; v_gene: TRBV28; abundance: -; j_gene: TRBJ1-4; CDR3nt: TGTGCCAGCAGTCAGGACAGGGATGAAAAACTGTTTTTT; CDR3aa: CASSQDRDEKLFF
d_gene: -; v_gene: TRBV5-1; abundance: -; j_gene: TRBJ1-2; CDR3nt: TGCGCCAGCAGCTTTGAGCCTGGACGGCACTATGGCTACACCTTC; CDR3aa: CASSFEPGRHYGYTF
d_gene: TRBD1; v_gene: TRBV30; abundance: -; j_gene: TRBJ1-2; CDR3nt: TGTGCCTGGAGAAGGAGAGCCGGGACAGCAAACTATGGCTACACCTTC; CDR3aa: CAWRRRAGTANYGYTF
d_gene: TRBD1; v_gene: TRBV5-4; abundance: -; j_gene: TRBJ1-6; CDR3nt: TGTGCCAGCAGCCAGGGGGCTACAGGGGATAATTCACCCCTCCACTTT; CDR3aa: CASSQGATGDNSPLHF